This TCR beta chain was sequenced for a study of somatic mutations in cytotoxic T cells in rheumatoid arthritis. General study points: Age-matched healthy controls and rheumatoid arthritis patients had CD8+ T-cell clonality that did not differ significantly. The slightly lower representation of TRBV07 among rheumatoid arthritis patients did not undergo correction for multiple comparisons. Per patient, the largest CD8+ clone was found to exceed 20% of CD8+ cells in about an eighth of the roughly 65 cases. Greater age accompanied higher CD8+ clonality in rheumatoid arthritis patients, a pattern that was absent in healthy controls.

Assay used: immunoSEQ multiplex PCR; TCRdb lists only in-frame clones, some missing. The repertoire has 20,000 or so clones, around 79% of them found once; the top ten carry approximately 9.1%. Germline CDR1 SQVTM, CDR2 ANQGSEA. The CDR3 contains 16 residues. The V gene end was trimmed by 0 bases and the J gene end by 7 bases; junction bases not matched to a gene: 12. Only a few counts were recorded for this clone. Its specificity is unknown. Specimen: CD8+ T cells sorted from blood. This sequence originates from an adult with rheumatoid arthritis. The V and J genes are TRBV29-1 and TRBJ2-1; 7 bases agree with TRBD1. CDR3 DNA sequence: TGCAGCGTTGAAGAGCCAATACACCTGACAGGGAATGAGCAGTTCTTC. Its protein is CSVEEPIHLTGNEQFF.